These 31 T cell receptor beta chains were all obtained from the same sample, sequenced in a study of T cells after yellow fever vaccination. TCRdb re-called the 5' RACE reads with MiXCR, one entry per CDR3 protein. The sample holds approximately 600,000 distinct CDR3 sequences, about 12% seen once. The source was PBMCs, collected on the day of the yellow fever booster vaccination. These receptors were taken from a man younger than 40 who received the YFV17D yellow fever vaccine.

This clonotype was seen a few times. The chain links TRBV30 to TRBJ2-3, with a tentative D call TRBD2 (5 bases). CDR1 is GTSNPN, CDR2 SVGIG, per germline (reference sequence). CDR3 length equals 13 residues. V shed 4 bases and J shed 4 bases, with 12 bases lying between them. The CDR3 reads CAWTRGLADTQYF. Here the CDR3 DNA reads TGTGCCTGGACTCGGGGTCTCGCAGATACGCAGTATTTT.

The rearrangement links TRBV7-2 to TRBJ2-4; D is uncertain. Deletions cut 1 base from V and 0 bases from J, with 10 bases between. This CDR3 region has 16 residues. Germline V gene lookup returns CDR1 SGHTA and CDR2 FQGNSA. CDR3 sequence: CASSLVYGLAKNIQYF. For the CDR3, the DNA is TGTGCCAGCAGCTTAGTCTACGGCTTAGCCAAAAACATTCAGTACTTC.

Only a few counts were recorded for this clonotype. The chain uses TRBV20-1 and TRBJ2-1; 10 bases line up with TRBD2. Germline lookup yields CDR1 DFQATT and CDR2 SNEGSKA (reference sequence). The CDR3 totals 13 residues. Trimming removed 5 bases from V and 9 bases from J; junction bases left unmatched: 7. The CDR3 coding sequence is TGCAGTGCTGTAAGCGGGAGGGTGAGTGAGCAGTTCTTC. Its protein is CSAVSGRVSEQFF.

This chain uses TRBV20-1 with TRBJ2-5, with 9 bases that match TRBD2. V lost 1 base and J lost 3; bases outside the gene matches: 6. The CDR3 consists of 15 residues. Germline V gene sequence: CDR1 DFQATT, CDR2 SNEGSKA (reference sequence). The CDR3 spells CSARGVAGAEETQYF. The CDR3 DNA sequence: TGCAGTGCTAGAGGGGTAGCGGGGGCGGAAGAGACCCAGTACTTC.

The rearrangement uses TRBV24-1 and TRBJ2-3; D remains unclear. V dropped 4 bases and J dropped 2 bases, with 12 bases sitting between them. Germline assignment: CDR1 KGHDR and CDR2 SFDVKD. The CDR3 totals 15 residues. CDR3 in DNA: TGTGCCACCAGTGAGAGCCGGGCCTTCACAGATACGCAGTATTTT. It translates to CATSESRAFTDTQYF.

This clonotype was seen more than once but under ten times. The gene calls are TRBV28 and TRBJ2-1, with TRBD2 matching over 13 bases. Per the germline V gene, CDR1 is MDHEN and CDR2 is SYDVKM. This CDR3 contains 19 residues. V shed 9 bases and J 0 bases; nucleotides not matched to a gene: 14. CDR3 region: CASGLAGVSHLSSYNEQFF. The DNA of the CDR3 is TGTGCCAGTGGACTAGCGGGAGTCTCGCACCTCAGCTCCTACAATGAGCAGTTCTTC.

The chain has TRBV7-6 and TRBJ2-1; D may match TRBD1 or TRBD2 (5 bases each). Germline lookup yields CDR1 SGHVS and CDR2 FNYEAQ. This CDR3 contains 14 residues. Deletions cut 6 bases from V and 5 bases from J, with 14 bases between. The CDR3 spells CASRELGDHNEQFF. CDR3 sequence (DNA): TGTGCCAGCAGAGAGTTAGGGGACCACAATGAGCAGTTCTTC.

Details on this clonotype: It may be a read error: a sequence one base away is much more abundant. The chain links TRBV24-1 to TRBJ2-1; 13 nucleotides align to TRBD2. The V gene's germline CDR1 is KGHDR and CDR2 SFDVKD. This CDR3 comprises 16 residues. As DNA, the CDR3 is TGTGCCTCCAGTGATAGTAAACTAGCGGGAGGGAATGAGCAGTTCTTC. As protein: CASSDSKLAGGNEQFF.

The J gene is TRBJ2-7, the V gene TRBV27; 7 nucleotides match TRBD1. J gave up 2 bases and V 1 base, and 8 bases lay outside the gene matches. This CDR3 comprises 16 residues. Germline V gene sequence: CDR1 MNHEY, CDR2 SMNVEV (reference sequence). CDR3 coding DNA: TGTGCCAGCAGTTTATGGGGAAACAGGGGTACCTACGAGCAGTACTTC. This translates into CASSLWGNRGTYEQYF.

The J gene is TRBJ2-1, the V gene TRBV7-2; 12 bases match TRBD2. V was pared by 5 bases and J by 7 bases, with 3 bases of the junction left unmatched. The length of the CDR3 is 14 residues. Germline values: CDR1 SGHTA, CDR2 FQGNSA. Here the CDR3 reads CASSKGLAGNEQFF. DNA for the CDR3: TGTGCCAGCAGCAAAGGACTAGCGGGGAATGAGCAGTTCTTC.

This clonotype was observed many times. The gene calls are TRBV24-1 and TRBJ2-3; D is undetermined. CDR1 and CDR2 (germline): KGHDR, SFDVKD. CDR3 length: 16 amino acids. Trimming shortened V by 10 bases and J by 2 bases, and 21 bases separated the two germline ends. This CDR3 reads CATRSCDIDYTDTQYF. The CDR3 nucleotides read TGTGCCACGAGGTCGTGCGACATCGATTACACAGATACGCAGTATTTT.

The chain joins TRBV29-1 to TRBJ2-2, with D uncertain. V lost 7 bases, J lost 4 bases, and 13 bases lay in between. Germline V gene lookup returns CDR1 SQVTM and CDR2 ANQGSEA. CDR3 length: 13 residues. CDR3 sequence reads: CSGARSSTGELFF. Written as DNA, the CDR3 is TGCAGCGGTGCCAGGAGTTCCACCGGGGAGCTGTTTTTT.

This clonotype was counted between two and nine times. DNA for the CDR3: TGCGCCAGCAGCCAACAGAACCGGGGTGTCAACATTCAGTACTTC. Its protein product is CASSQQNRGVNIQYF. The chain carries TRBV4-3 and TRBJ2-4; tentative D call: TRBD2 (5 bases). The CDR3 spans 15 residues. Looked up from germline, CDR1 is LGHNA and CDR2 is YSLEER. The germline V and J ends were trimmed by 2 bases and 7 bases, with 15 bases remaining between them.

This clonotype has a handful of counts. The rearrangement joins TRBV20-1 to TRBJ2-5; maybe TRBD2 (6 bases). Per germline, CDR1 DFQATT and CDR2 SNEGSKA (reference sequence). Trimming stripped 5 bases from V and 5 bases from J, with 18 bases between. The CDR3 has 14 residues. The CDR3: CSASTDGGVETQYF. CDR3 in DNA: TGCAGTGCTTCGACGGACGGCGGGGTGGAGACCCAGTACTTC.

This clonotype has only a few counts. This CDR3 is CSASRLAGLGEQFF. CDR3 nucleotides: TGCAGTGCTAGCAGGCTAGCAGGTTTGGGTGAGCAGTTCTTC. The chain is built from TRBV20-1 and TRBJ2-1; a possible D gene is TRBD2 (5 bases). Trimming cost V 3 bases and J 9 bases, with 18 bases left between them. CDR1 DFQATT and CDR2 SNEGSKA come from the germline V gene (reference sequence). The CDR3 is made up of 14 amino acids.

This clonotype appeared a few times. The chain carries TRBV7-2 and TRBJ2-3, with 10 bases lining up with TRBD2. The CDR3 extends over 14 amino acids. The germline V gene encodes CDR1 SGHTA and CDR2 FQGNSA. V was clipped by 5 bases and J by 4 bases; unmatched bases: 3. The CDR3 protein is CASSLSGRSDTQYF. The CDR3 DNA reads TGTGCCAGCAGCCTTAGCGGGAGGTCAGATACGCAGTATTTT.

The chain carries TRBV12-5 and TRBJ2-7; D is perhaps TRBD1 or TRBD2 (5 bases each). Trimming took 6 bases from V and 0 from J, leaving 12 bases between them. The CDR3 sequence is 14 residues long. CDR1 LGHNT and CDR2 FRNRAP come from the germline V gene. The CDR3 nucleotides are TGTGCTAGTGGCCTCGGGACGGACTCCTACGAGCAGTACTTC. This translates into CASGLGTDSYEQYF.

This clonotype was seen more than once but under ten times. V usage is TRBV6-1 and J usage is TRBJ2-3; the match to TRBD2 covers 9 bases. Looked up from germline, CDR1 is MNHNS and CDR2 is SASEGT. The CDR3 is 15 amino acids. The V gene end was trimmed by 5 bases and the J gene end by 6 bases; junction bases not matched to a gene: 9. CDR3 in amino acids: CASSRAGGPWDTQYF. In DNA form, the CDR3 reads TGTGCCAGCAGTCGGGCGGGAGGGCCTTGGGATACGCAGTATTTT.

The J gene is TRBJ2-1, the V gene TRBV20-1, with 10 bases that match TRBD2. The junction had 10 bases not matched to a gene; V was cut back by 6 bases and J by 8 bases. Germline V gene sequence: CDR1 DFQATT, CDR2 SNEGSKA (reference sequence). The CDR3 has 14 residues. The CDR3 is CSALPLAGVDEQFF. CDR3 in DNA: TGCAGTGCCTTACCCCTAGCGGGAGTTGATGAGCAGTTCTTC.

This chain joins TRBV5-4 and TRBJ2-5, with a possible D match to TRBD2 (6 bases). The CDR3 loop spans 14 amino acids. Germline assignment: CDR1 SGHNT and CDR2 YYREEE (reference sequence). Trimming took 3 bases from V and 1 from J, leaving 10 bases between them. CDR3 nucleotides: TGTGCCAGCAGCTCGCCTAGCGTCCAAGAGACCCAGTACTTC. Its protein product is CASSSPSVQETQYF. The variable domain in full, with the rest retrieved from reference TRBV5-4 and TRBJ2-5, is ETGVTQSPTHLIKTRGQQVTLRCSSQSGHNTVSWYQQALGQGPQFIFQYYREEENGRGNFPPRFSGLQFPNYSSELNVNALELDDSALYLCASSSPSVQETQYFGPGTRLLVL.

This clonotype was seen a few times. The chain recombines TRBV10-2 with TRBJ2-2; TRBD1 matches at 8 bases. CDR1 and CDR2 (germline): WSHSY, SAAADI. The ends lost 2 bases at V and 8 bases at J; junction bases unmatched: 4. The CDR3 has 14 residues. The CDR3: CASSELQGAGELFF. The CDR3 region has the DNA TGCGCCAGCAGTGAGCTCCAGGGGGCTGGGGAGCTGTTTTTT.

This clonotype has only a few counts. The genes are TRBV9 and TRBJ2-2; D not certain. Per germline, CDR1 SGDLS and CDR2 YYNGEE. V was trimmed by 2 bases and J by 3 bases, leaving 11 bases between them. The CDR3 is 15 residues long. CDR3 amino acids: CASSVRSRDTGELFF. DNA for the CDR3: TGTGCCAGCAGCGTCCGGAGCCGGGACACCGGGGAGCTGTTTTTT. The whole variable domain, remainder taken from reference TRBV9 and TRBJ2-2, is DSGVTQTPKHLITATGQRVTLRCSPRSGDLSVYWYQQSLDQGLQFLIQYYNGEERAKGNILERFSAQQFPDLHSELNLSSLELGDSALYFCASSVRSRDTGELFFGEGSRLTVL.

The gene calls are TRBV5-1 and TRBJ2-7; the match to TRBD1 covers 8 bases. Germline CDR1 is SGHRS and CDR2 is YFSETQ. The junction had 8 bases not matched to a gene; V was cut back by 4 bases and J by 5 bases. The CDR3 consists of 14 residues. The CDR3 bases are TGCGCCAGCAGCCAAGGGACAGGAGGCCACGAGCAGTACTTC. Translating gives CASSQGTGGHEQYF.

Only a few counts were recorded for this clonotype. This chain connects TRBV19 to TRBJ1-2; 7 bases match TRBD1. V shed 5 bases, J shed 6 bases, and the junction held 12 bases outside the gene matches. Germline assignment: CDR1 LNHDA and CDR2 SQIVND (reference sequence). This CDR3 spans 15 amino acids. This CDR3 is CASSQPGRGRNGYTF. DNA of the CDR3: TGTGCCAGTAGTCAACCCGGCAGGGGGAGGAATGGCTACACCTTC.

This clonotype appeared a few times. This chain connects TRBV20-1 to TRBJ2-1; D uncertain. Trimming took off 4 bases at V and 4 bases at J, with 5 bases between the two ends. Germline loops: CDR1 DFQATT, CDR2 SNEGSKA (reference sequence). CDR3 length equals 11 residues. The CDR3 reads CSAMGYNEQFF. DNA for the CDR3: TGCAGTGCTATGGGTTACAATGAGCAGTTCTTC.

This clonotype was counted at least ten times. This chain uses TRBV4-2 with TRBJ2-3; 9 bases are shared with TRBD2. V gave up 0 bases and J gave up 3 bases; unmatched junction bases: 7. This CDR3 is built from 17 residues. From germline, CDR1 is LGHNA and CDR2 YNFKEQ. CDR3 sequence reads: CASSQDKDSGSTDTQYF. CDR3 coding DNA: TGTGCCAGCAGCCAAGATAAGGATAGCGGGAGTACAGATACGCAGTATTTT.

The chain has TRBV29-1 and TRBJ2-7; D is uncertain. CDR1 and CDR2 (germline): SQVTM, ANQGSEA. V lost 4 bases, J lost 0 bases, and 10 bases lay in between. The CDR3 runs to 13 residues. In DNA, the CDR3 is TGCAGCGTTGCCCCTTCGATCTCCTACGAGCAGTACTTC. It specifies CSVAPSISYEQYF.

This clonotype was observed a few times. This sequence joins TRBV20-1 and TRBJ2-7, with 7 nucleotides matching TRBD2. The CDR3 has 13 amino acids. Germline V gene data show CDR1 as DFQATT and CDR2 as SNEGSKA (reference sequence). V shed 3 bases, J shed 3 bases, and the junction held 5 bases outside the gene matches. Here the CDR3 reads CSASPGLHYEQYF. CDR3 bases: TGCAGTGCTAGCCCGGGACTACACTACGAGCAGTACTTC.

The DNA for the CDR3 is TGTGCCAGCAATGGGGACAGCAGCTCCTACGAGCAGTACTTC. Encoded protein: CASNGDSSSYEQYF. The chain links TRBV6-2 or TRBV6-3 to TRBJ2-7, with 7 bases aligning to TRBD1. The germline V gene has CDR1 MNHEY and CDR2 SVGEGT. The trim removed 7 bases at V and 0 bases at J, leaving 6 bases unmatched. There are 14 residues in the CDR3.

The chain is built from TRBV5-1 and TRBJ1-4; TRBD1 matches at 9 bases. Germline V lookup: CDR1 SGHRS, CDR2 YFSETQ. The CDR3 length is 17 residues. Unmatched junction bases numbered 3, after V lost 0 bases and J lost 0 bases. The CDR3 nucleotides are TGCGCCAGCAGCTTGGGGACAGGGGTCTCAACTAATGAAAAACTGTTTTTT. It is translated as CASSLGTGVSTNEKLFF.

V gene TRBV21-1 combines with J gene TRBJ1-5. TRBV21-1 is an annotated pseudogene. The CDR3 has 17 residues. CDR3 residues: CASSKKGLRDSNQPQHF. The CDR3 DNA sequence: TGTGCCAGCAGCAAGAAGGGCTTGAGGGATAGCAATCAGCCCCAGCATTTT.